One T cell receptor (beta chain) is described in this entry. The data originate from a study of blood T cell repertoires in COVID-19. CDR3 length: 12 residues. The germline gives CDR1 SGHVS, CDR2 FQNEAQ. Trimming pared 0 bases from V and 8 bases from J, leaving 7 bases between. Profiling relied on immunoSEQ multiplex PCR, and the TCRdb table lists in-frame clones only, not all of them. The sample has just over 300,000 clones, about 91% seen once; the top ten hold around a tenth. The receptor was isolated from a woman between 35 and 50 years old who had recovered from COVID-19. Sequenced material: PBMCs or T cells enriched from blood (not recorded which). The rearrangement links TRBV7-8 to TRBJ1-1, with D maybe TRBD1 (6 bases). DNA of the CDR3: TGTGCCAGCAGCTTAGCCGGGACAGAAGCTTTCTTT. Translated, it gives CASSLAGTEAFF.